The 32 T cell receptor beta chains below were found in one sample sequenced in a study of blood T cell repertoires in COVID-19. Clones were read by immunoSEQ multiplex PCR, and TCRdb kept only the in-frame ones, dropping some. Among about 140,000 clones listed, approximately 84% were seen once. Sequenced input: peripheral blood. The source of these receptors is a human donor in a cohort sampled during active COVID-19.

The chain links TRBV6-5 to TRBJ2-7; TRBD1 matches 9 bases. The germline gives CDR1 MNHEY, CDR2 SVGAGI. This CDR3 has 14 amino acids. Trimming took 7 bases from V and 2 from J; bases not matched to a gene: 6. Here the CDR3 DNA reads TGTGCCAGCACCACCCGGACAGGGGCCTACGAGCAGTACTTC. Amino acids: CASTTRTGAYEQYF.

This clone appeared a few times. The chain employs TRBV5-8 and TRBJ2-3, with TRBD2 matching over 7 bases. Germline values: CDR1 SGHTS, CDR2 YDEGEE. The CDR3 runs to 16 residues. V dropped 4 bases and J dropped 2; count of bases not matched to a gene: 10. This CDR3 reads CASSGGLGGFTDTQYF. CDR3 bases: TGTGCCAGCAGCGGTGGCCTCGGGGGGTTCACAGATACGCAGTATTTT.

V is TRBV5-4 and J is TRBJ2-1, with 11 bases fitting TRBD2. The CDR3 is 17 amino acids. The germline V gene has CDR1 SGHNT and CDR2 YYREEE (reference sequence). After removal of 2 bases from V and 7 bases from J, the junction contained 11 bases not matched to a gene. CDR3: CASSFYLSGGATNEQFF. CDR3 DNA sequence: TGTGCCAGCAGCTTTTACCTTAGCGGGGGGGCTACAAATGAGCAGTTCTTC.

The rearrangement links TRBV4-3 to TRBJ1-1, with TRBD1 identical over 8 bases. This CDR3 is built from 13 residues. Germline lookup yields CDR1 LGHNA and CDR2 YSLEER. The V gene end was trimmed by 4 bases and the J gene end by 7 bases; junction bases not matched to a gene: 5. As DNA, the CDR3 is TGCGCCAGCAGCCTTAGGGACAGGAATGAAGCTTTCTTT. Translated, it gives CASSLRDRNEAFF.

V and J are TRBV20-1 and TRBJ2-5, with 10 nucleotides matching TRBD2. Germline loops: CDR1 DFQATT, CDR2 SNEGSKA (reference sequence). The CDR3 is 17 amino acids. The V segment lost 3 bases and the J segment 1 base; nucleotides outside the gene matches: 11. DNA of the CDR3: TGCAGTGCTAGTGGGGCTAGCGGGGGTACCTTCCAAGAGACCCAGTACTTC. It yields the protein CSASGASGGTFQETQYF.

This chain links TRBV29-1 with TRBJ2-3; TRBD1 is a possible D gene (5 bases). CDR1 and CDR2 from the germline V gene are SQVTM and ANQGSEA. The V end lost 5 bases, the J end lost 0 bases, and 6 bases lay between the germline ends. The CDR3 extends over 12 amino acids. The CDR3 loop reads CSVSGSTDTQYF. The DNA of the CDR3 is TGCAGCGTTTCAGGGAGCACAGATACGCAGTATTTT.

This clone was recorded only once. The V and J genes are TRBV9 and TRBJ1-5; D is undetermined. V shed 7 bases and J shed 11 bases, with 7 bases lying between them. The CDR3 runs 9 residues. Germline CDR1 and CDR2: SGDLS and YYNGEE. The CDR3 loop reads CASPQAQHF. For the CDR3, the DNA is TGTGCCAGCCCCCAGGCCCAGCATTTT.

The chain joins TRBV3-1 (or the pseudogene TRBV3-2) to TRBJ2-1; weak D call: TRBD2 (6 bases). Germline CDR1 reads LGHDT; CDR2 reads YNNKEL (reference sequence). V was cut by 3 bases and J by 9 bases, with 12 bases left in between. The CDR3 totals 13 residues. DNA for the CDR3: TGTGCCAGCAGCCAGCGGGGCCCGGGTGAGCAGTTCTTC. Its protein product is CASSQRGPGEQFF.

This rearrangement joins TRBV7-9 to TRBJ1-2; D might be TRBD1 (6 bases). This CDR3 has 14 amino acids. Trimming left V 2 bases short and J 7 bases short, with 14 bases between. Per germline, CDR1 SEHNR and CDR2 FQNEAQ (reference sequence). The CDR3 protein is CASSLNPQGSGYTF. CDR3 coding DNA: TGTGCCAGCAGCTTAAACCCACAGGGAAGTGGCTACACCTTC. The whole variable domain, filled in from reference TRBV7-9 and TRBJ1-2, reads DTGVSQNPRHKITKRGQNVTFRCDPISEHNRLYWYRQTLGQGPEFLTYFQNEAQLEKSRLLSDRFSAERPKGSFSTLEIQRTEQGDSAMYLCASSLNPQGSGYTFGSGTRLTVV.

The rearrangement joins TRBV11-3 to TRBJ2-2, with 7 bases aligning to TRBD2. Germline CDR1 and CDR2: SGHNT and YENEEA. This CDR3 region has 14 residues. J was trimmed by 5 bases and V by 1 base; bases with no gene match: 1. The CDR3 spells CASSLAGGTGELFF. The CDR3 DNA sequence: TGTGCCAGCAGCTTAGCGGGGGGAACCGGGGAGCTGTTTTTT. Filled out from reference TRBV11-3 and TRBJ2-2, the complete variable domain reads EAGVVQSPRYKIIEKKQPVAFWCNPISGHNTLYWYLQNLGQGPELLIRYENEEAVDDSQLPKDRFSAERLKGVDSTLKIQPAELGDSAVYLCASSLAGGTGELFFGEGSRLTVL.

The rearrangement joins TRBV12-3 or TRBV12-4 to TRBJ1-5; no reliable D call. The CDR3 covers 13 residues. Trimming removed 6 bases from V and 6 bases from J, with 12 bases in between. The chain's CDR3 is CASRNQVAQPQHF. The CDR3 DNA sequence: TGTGCCAGCAGAAACCAGGTCGCTCAGCCCCAGCATTTT.

The genes are TRBV23-1 and TRBJ2-4; D possibly corresponds to TRBD2 (6 bases). TRBV23-1 is an open reading frame, and its role is uncertain. The CDR3 spans 19 residues. V was clipped by 4 bases and J by 0 bases, with 22 bases between them. As DNA, the CDR3 is TGCGCCAGCAGTCGGGAGGAGTTGTCCTCCCGGGGAGCCAAAAACATTCAGTACTTC. Its protein product is CASSREELSSRGAKNIQYF.

V is TRBV5-4 and J is TRBJ2-1; 9 bases line up with TRBD2. This CDR3 spans 15 amino acids. After removal of 0 bases from V and 4 bases from J, the junction contained 2 bases not matched to a gene. Germline values: CDR1 SGHNT, CDR2 YYREEE (reference sequence). The CDR3 loop reads CASSLDSGGYNEQFF. The CDR3 DNA is TGTGCCAGCAGCTTGGATAGCGGGGGTTACAATGAGCAGTTCTTC.

This chain links TRBV11-1 with TRBJ2-3, with TRBD2 as a possible D gene (6 bases). V dropped 8 bases and J dropped 13 bases, with 16 bases sitting between them. The CDR3 is made up of 11 amino acids. CDR1 is SGHAT and CDR2 is FQDESV in the germline V gene (reference sequence). Here the CDR3 reads CASADAGTKYF. CDR3 coding DNA: TGTGCCAGCGCCGACGCGGGGACCAAGTATTTT.

The CDR3 sequence: CSVTLTAGDTQYF. In DNA, the CDR3 is TGCAGCGTGACCTTGACAGCTGGCGATACGCAGTATTTT. This chain joins TRBV29-1 and TRBJ2-3; perhaps TRBD1 as D (5 bases). The V end lost 6 bases, the J end lost 6 bases, and 16 bases lay between the germline ends. From germline, CDR1 is SQVTM and CDR2 ANQGSEA. CDR3 size: 13 residues.

The CDR3 loop is CASSLPGQELDGYTF. CDR3 in DNA: TGTGCCAGCAGCTTGCCGGGACAGGAACTCGATGGCTACACCTTC. J is TRBJ1-2 and V is TRBV5-4; 8 positions agree with TRBD1. The CDR3 sequence is 15 residues long. Germline loops: CDR1 SGHNT, CDR2 YYREEE (reference sequence). With V trimmed by 1 base and J by 6 bases, 8 bases remained unmatched.

V and J are TRBV28 and TRBJ2-1; the D gene is possibly TRBD1 (6 bases). V lost 5 bases and J 4 bases, leaving 15 bases between the germline ends. Germline-derived CDR1 and CDR2 are MDHEN and SYDVKM. CDR3 length: 15 amino acids. In DNA, the CDR3 is TGTGCCAGCAGTCCCCAGGGGTTAGGGTACAATGAGCAGTTCTTC. Its translation: CASSPQGLGYNEQFF.

The CDR3, as DNA: TGCGCCAGCAGCTTTGGGGCGGATACGCAGTATTTT. This sequence encodes CASSFGADTQYF. This rearrangement joins TRBV5-1 to TRBJ2-3; TRBD1 is a possible D gene (5 bases). V lost 2 bases, J lost 6 bases, and 7 bases lay in between. The V gene's germline CDR1 is SGHRS and CDR2 YFSETQ. This CDR3 is 12 amino acids long.

The chain employs TRBV12-3 or TRBV12-4 and TRBJ1-2, with TRBD1 matching over 8 bases. The junction had 5 bases not matched to a gene; V was cut back by 6 bases and J by 5 bases. CDR3 length equals 13 residues. CDR3: CASSSTGVYGYTF. The CDR3 nucleotides read TGTGCCAGCAGCTCGACAGGGGTGTATGGCTACACCTTC.

This chain uses TRBV24-1 with TRBJ2-2; D possibly corresponds to TRBD1 (5 bases). Germline lookup yields CDR1 KGHDR and CDR2 SFDVKD. V was clipped by 1 base and J by 4 bases, with 9 bases between them. The CDR3 spans 15 residues. The CDR3 DNA follows: TGTGCCACCAGTGATTTATCAGGGCCCACCGGGGAGCTGTTTTTT. This encodes CATSDLSGPTGELFF.

The genes are TRBV4-2 and TRBJ2-3; D possibly corresponds to TRBD1 (6 bases). The CDR3 loop spans 16 amino acids. CDR1 and CDR2 (germline): LGHNA, YNFKEQ. V was clipped by 0 bases and J by 0 bases, with 10 bases between them. Here the CDR3 DNA reads TGTGCCAGCAGCCAAGAAGGGGGACCAAGCACAGATACGCAGTATTTT. Amino acids: CASSQEGGPSTDTQYF.

This chain links TRBV28 with TRBJ1-5, with D unresolved. Looked up from germline, CDR1 is MDHEN and CDR2 is SYDVKM. Trimming removed 3 bases from V and 5 bases from J, with 11 bases in between. The CDR3 has 14 amino acids. This CDR3 is CASSFRGVDQPQHF. The CDR3 nucleotides are TGTGCCAGCAGTTTCCGGGGTGTTGATCAGCCCCAGCATTTT.

The rearrangement joins TRBV25-1 to TRBJ1-6; D may be TRBD1 (6 bases). Germline CDR1 MGHDK, CDR2 SYGVNS. V shed 6 bases and J shed 4 bases, with 13 bases lying between them. The CDR3 is 15 amino acids. The CDR3 nucleotides read TGTGCCAGCAGGAGTACCCAGGGGTATAATTCACCCCTCCACTTT. Translating it yields CASRSTQGYNSPLHF.

The CDR3 region has the DNA TGTGCCAGCAGCTTGGCCGCGGTCTCTGGAAACACCATATATTTT. Translated: CASSLAAVSGNTIYF. The J gene is TRBJ1-3, the V gene TRBV5-6; D is unclear. V lost 0 bases, J lost 0 bases, and 7 bases lay in between. This CDR3 comprises 15 residues. Per germline, CDR1 SGHDT and CDR2 YYEEEE.

The chain combines TRBV11-2 with TRBJ2-2; D gene ambiguous. Trimming cost V 0 bases and J 6 bases, with 8 bases left between them. This CDR3 contains 14 residues. In germline, CDR1 is SGHAT, CDR2 FQNNGV. In DNA form, the CDR3 reads TGTGCCAGCAGCTTAGACCAGATATCCGGGGAGCTGTTTTTT. Translated: CASSLDQISGELFF.

The V call is TRBV24-1, the J call TRBJ2-7; 13 bases map to TRBD2. The CDR3 consists of 16 residues. Germline CDR1 and CDR2: KGHDR and SFDVKD. V was clipped by 2 bases and J by 8 bases; unmatched bases: 8. Here the CDR3 reads CATSDSGTSGAPKQYF. The CDR3 coding sequence is TGTGCCACCAGTGATTCCGGGACTAGCGGGGCCCCCAAGCAGTACTTC.

This clone was seen just once. J is TRBJ1-2 and V is TRBV7-2, with TRBD1 matching over 7 bases. This CDR3 is built from 13 residues. The V gene end was trimmed by 1 base and the J gene end by 8 bases; junction bases not matched to a gene: 4. Per germline, CDR1 SGHTA and CDR2 FQGNSA. Written as DNA, the CDR3 is TGTGCCAGCAGCTTAGAGGGGGCGGGCGGCTACACCTTC. It yields the protein CASSLEGAGGYTF.

The chain links TRBV27 to TRBJ2-7; TRBD2 matches at 13 bases. This CDR3 contains 18 residues. V lost 4 bases, J lost 2 bases, and 11 bases stayed unmatched. Germline V lookup: CDR1 MNHEY, CDR2 SMNVEV (reference sequence). The CDR3 DNA is TGTGCCAGCAGTTCGCCCCGACTAGCGGGGGGTGCAACCTACGAGCAGTACTTC. Its protein product is CASSSPRLAGGATYEQYF.

CDR3: CASSTTGFVNNEQFF. The CDR3, as DNA: TGTGCCAGCAGCACGACAGGGTTCGTTAACAATGAGCAGTTCTTC. J is TRBJ2-1 and V is TRBV7-2; TRBD1 agrees at 7 bases. The V gene end was trimmed by 5 bases and the J gene end by 5 bases; junction bases not matched to a gene: 9. The CDR3 is made up of 15 amino acids. The V gene's germline CDR1 is SGHTA and CDR2 FQGNSA.

V is TRBV2 and J is TRBJ1-3, with D uncertain. The CDR3 covers 14 residues. CDR1 is SNHLY, CDR2 FYNNEI, per germline. The V end lost 3 bases, the J end lost 4 bases, and 10 bases lay between the germline ends. This CDR3 is CASSDEGYGNTIYF. The CDR3 DNA reads TGTGCCAGCAGTGATGAGGGTTACGGAAACACCATATATTTT.

The chain carries TRBV14 and TRBJ2-1; D not certain. V was shortened by 0 bases and J by 3 bases, with 3 bases between the two germline ends. The CDR3 has 13 residues. From germline, CDR1 is SGHDN and CDR2 FVKESK. The CDR3 loop is CASSQDLYNEQFF. Written as DNA, the CDR3 is TGTGCCAGCAGCCAAGATCTCTACAATGAGCAGTTCTTC.

This clone was counted only a few times. The chain couples TRBV20-1 to TRBJ2-7; D uncertain. The V end was cut by 1 base, the J end by 3 bases, with 4 bases between. The CDR3 is 11 amino acids. The germline V gene has CDR1 DFQATT and CDR2 SNEGSKA (reference sequence). CDR3 residues: CSARVSYEQYF. In DNA, the CDR3 is TGCAGTGCTAGAGTCAGCTACGAGCAGTACTTC.